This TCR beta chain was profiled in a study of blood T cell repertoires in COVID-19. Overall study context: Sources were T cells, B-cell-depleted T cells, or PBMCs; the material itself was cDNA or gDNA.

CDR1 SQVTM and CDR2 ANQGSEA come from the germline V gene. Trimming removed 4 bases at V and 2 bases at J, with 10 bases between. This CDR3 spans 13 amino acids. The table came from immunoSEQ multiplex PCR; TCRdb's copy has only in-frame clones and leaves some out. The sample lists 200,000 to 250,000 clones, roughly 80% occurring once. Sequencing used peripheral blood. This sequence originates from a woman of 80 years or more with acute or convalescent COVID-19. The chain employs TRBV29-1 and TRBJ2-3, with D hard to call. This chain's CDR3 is CSVGGVPTDTQYF. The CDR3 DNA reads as TGCAGCGTTGGCGGCGTTCCCACAGATACGCAGTATTTT.